Here is one TCR beta chain with its context. The antigen is undetermined. TCRdb recomputed calls from the RACE reads with MiXCR, one row per CDR3 protein. The table shows 110,000 to 150,000 distinct CDR3 sequences, with approximately 12% occurring only once. These data come from a study of human T cells and chemical hapten exposure. Study observations and caveats: PT1 expanded TCR counts and patch test score correlated positively.

The V and J ends lost 10 bases and 6 bases, in that order; junction bases with no gene match: 18. Germline CDR1 MDHEN, CDR2 SYDVKM. This CDR3 contains 15 residues. Time point noted: patch test 2, 6 weeks after DPC sensitization. The sample's treatment: therapeutic diphenylcyclopropenone sensitization with weekly scalp DPC. The sequence was obtained from a woman between 50 and 59 years old with alopecia areata. Some clones in this sample may be carry-over from other donors' samples. Sample: whole blood, taken in connection with sensitization to the hapten diphenylcyclopropenone (DPC). The chain joins TRBV28 to TRBJ2-7; 7 bases fit TRBD1. CDR3 protein: CANSPSTGRSSEQYF. The CDR3, as DNA: TGTGCCAACAGCCCTTCGACAGGGAGAAGTTCCGAGCAGTACTTC.